The T cell receptor (beta chain) under discussion was sequenced for a study of control samples from healthy donors and cancer patients. Some clones are missing from TCRdb's copy, which holds only in-frame ones; the method was immunoSEQ multiplex PCR. The table shows about 94,000 clones, with 90% occurring only once. Sequencing used blood. This clonotype was obtained from a woman between 18 and 29 years old in good health.

Written as DNA, the CDR3 is TGTGCCAGCAGTCTTAATGGGGCCAACGTCCTGACTTTC. Translating it yields CASSLNGANVLTF. The gene calls are TRBV12-3 or TRBV12-4 and TRBJ2-6; D is uncertain. V lost 5 bases and J lost 3, with 5 bases in between. This CDR3 is 13 amino acids long.